This note documents a single TCR beta chain sequence. Its matching antigen is unknown. The record originates from a study of OX40 agonist ivuxolimab in advanced cancers. Study context: Enrollees could have had prior anti-PD-1, anti-PD-L1 or anti-CTLA-4 therapy, which over 35% had received. General study points: Some nonresponders likewise displayed low normalized T-cell clonal expansion.

V lost 4 bases to trimming and J lost 5 bases, with 5 bases between them. CDR1 and CDR2 (germline): SGHTA, FQGNSA. The CDR3 spans 12 residues. Only in-frame clones appear in the TCRdb table, and some are missing; sequencing was by immunoSEQ multiplex PCR. The sample lists 74,000 or so clones; around 93% were seen once. The chain employs TRBV7-2 and TRBJ2-2; D is ambiguous. The receptor comes from an adult with an advanced solid tumor such as melanoma, head and neck, liver or kidney cancer. The source material was CD4+ or CD8+ T cells sorted from blood, sampled in a trial of the OX40 agonist ivuxolimab. The CDR3 nucleotides are TGTGCCAGCAGCTCCCGAACCGGGGAGCTGTTTTTT. It specifies CASSSRTGELFF.